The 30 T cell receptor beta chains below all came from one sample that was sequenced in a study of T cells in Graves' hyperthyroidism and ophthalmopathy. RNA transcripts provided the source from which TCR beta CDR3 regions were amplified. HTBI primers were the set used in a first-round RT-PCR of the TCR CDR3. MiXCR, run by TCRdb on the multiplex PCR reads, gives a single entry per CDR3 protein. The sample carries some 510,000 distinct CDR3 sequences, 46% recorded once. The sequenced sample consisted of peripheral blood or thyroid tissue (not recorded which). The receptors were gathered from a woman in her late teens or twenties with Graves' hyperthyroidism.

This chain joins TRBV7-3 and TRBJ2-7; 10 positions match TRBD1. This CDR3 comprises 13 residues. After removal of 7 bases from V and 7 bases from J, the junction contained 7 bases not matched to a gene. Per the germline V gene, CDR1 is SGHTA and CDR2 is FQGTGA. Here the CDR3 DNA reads TGTGCCAGCACCGGGGACAGGGGAGGTGAGCAGTACTTC. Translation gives CASTGDRGGEQYF.

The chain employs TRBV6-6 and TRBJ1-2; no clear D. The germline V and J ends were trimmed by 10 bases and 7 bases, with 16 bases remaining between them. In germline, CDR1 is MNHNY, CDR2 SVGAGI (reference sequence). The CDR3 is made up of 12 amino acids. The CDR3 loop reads CATWASRVGYTF. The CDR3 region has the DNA TGTGCCACCTGGGCCAGTAGGGTTGGCTACACCTTC.

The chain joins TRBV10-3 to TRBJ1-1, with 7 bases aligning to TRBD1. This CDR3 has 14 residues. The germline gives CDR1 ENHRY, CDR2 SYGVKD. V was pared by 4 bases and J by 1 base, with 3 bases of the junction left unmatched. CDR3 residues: CAISGGQENTEAFF. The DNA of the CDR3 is TGTGCCATCAGTGGCGGACAGGAGAACACTGAAGCTTTCTTT.

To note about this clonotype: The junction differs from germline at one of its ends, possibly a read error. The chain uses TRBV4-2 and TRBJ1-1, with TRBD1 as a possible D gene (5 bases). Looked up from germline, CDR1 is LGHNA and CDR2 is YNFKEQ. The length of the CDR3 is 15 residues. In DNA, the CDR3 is TGTGCCAGCAGCCAAGATTGGGGGAGGAACACTGTAGCTTTCTTT. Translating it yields CASSQDWGRNTVAFF.

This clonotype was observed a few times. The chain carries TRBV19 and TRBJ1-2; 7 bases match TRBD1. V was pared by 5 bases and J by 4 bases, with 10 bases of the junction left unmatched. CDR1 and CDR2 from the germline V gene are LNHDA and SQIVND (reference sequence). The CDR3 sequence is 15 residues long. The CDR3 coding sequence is TGTGCCAGTAGTCTCGCGGCAGGGGGGTTCTATGGCTACACCTTC. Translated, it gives CASSLAAGGFYGYTF.

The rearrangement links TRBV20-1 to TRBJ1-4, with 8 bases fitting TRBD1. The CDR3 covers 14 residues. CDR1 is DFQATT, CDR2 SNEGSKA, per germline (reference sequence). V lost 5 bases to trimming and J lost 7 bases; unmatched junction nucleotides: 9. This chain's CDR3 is CSAGPSGGSEKLFF. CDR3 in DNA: TGCAGTGCTGGACCCTCAGGGGGCAGTGAAAAACTGTTTTTT.

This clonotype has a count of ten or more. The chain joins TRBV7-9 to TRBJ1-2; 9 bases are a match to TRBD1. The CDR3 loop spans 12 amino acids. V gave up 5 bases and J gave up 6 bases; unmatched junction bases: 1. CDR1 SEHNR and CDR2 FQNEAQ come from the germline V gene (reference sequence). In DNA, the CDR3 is TGTGCCAGCAGCGGGACAGGGCATGGCTACACCTTC. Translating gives CASSGTGHGYTF.

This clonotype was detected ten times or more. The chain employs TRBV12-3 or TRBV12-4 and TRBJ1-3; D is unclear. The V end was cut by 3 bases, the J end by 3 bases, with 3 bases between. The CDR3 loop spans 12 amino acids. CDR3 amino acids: CASSFDGNTIYF. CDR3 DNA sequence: TGTGCCAGCAGTTTCGATGGAAACACCATATATTTT.

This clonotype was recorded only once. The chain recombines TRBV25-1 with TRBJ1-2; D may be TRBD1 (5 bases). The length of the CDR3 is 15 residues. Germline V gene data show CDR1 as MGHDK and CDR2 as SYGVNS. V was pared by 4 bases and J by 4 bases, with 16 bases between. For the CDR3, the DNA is TGTGCCAGCAGTGCTCCCAAGGGACTGTCCTATGGCTACACCTTC. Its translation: CASSAPKGLSYGYTF.

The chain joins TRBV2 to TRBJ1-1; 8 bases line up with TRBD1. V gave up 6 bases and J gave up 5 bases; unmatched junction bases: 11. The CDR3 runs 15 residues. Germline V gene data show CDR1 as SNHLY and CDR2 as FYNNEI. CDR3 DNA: TGTGCCAGCAGCCAAGTAAGGACAGGGAAAACTGAAGCTTTCTTT. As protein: CASSQVRTGKTEAFF.

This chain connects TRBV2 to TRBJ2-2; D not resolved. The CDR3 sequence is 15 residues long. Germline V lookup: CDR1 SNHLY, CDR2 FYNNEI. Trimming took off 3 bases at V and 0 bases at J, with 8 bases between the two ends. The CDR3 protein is CASSEVWANTGELFF. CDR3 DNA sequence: TGTGCCAGCAGTGAGGTCTGGGCGAACACCGGGGAGCTGTTTTTT.

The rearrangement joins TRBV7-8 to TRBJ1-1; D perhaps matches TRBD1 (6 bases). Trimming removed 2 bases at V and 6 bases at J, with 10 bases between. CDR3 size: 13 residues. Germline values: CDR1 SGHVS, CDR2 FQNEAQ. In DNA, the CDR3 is TGTGCCAGCAGCTTATGGGGGCCCGCTGAAGCTTTCTTT. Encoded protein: CASSLWGPAEAFF.

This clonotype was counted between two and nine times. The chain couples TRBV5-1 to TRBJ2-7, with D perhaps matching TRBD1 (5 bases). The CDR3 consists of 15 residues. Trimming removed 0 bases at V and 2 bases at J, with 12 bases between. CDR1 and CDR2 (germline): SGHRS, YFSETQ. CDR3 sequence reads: CASSLAESRAYEQYF. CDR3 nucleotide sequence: TGCGCCAGCAGCTTGGCGGAGAGCAGGGCCTACGAGCAGTACTTC.

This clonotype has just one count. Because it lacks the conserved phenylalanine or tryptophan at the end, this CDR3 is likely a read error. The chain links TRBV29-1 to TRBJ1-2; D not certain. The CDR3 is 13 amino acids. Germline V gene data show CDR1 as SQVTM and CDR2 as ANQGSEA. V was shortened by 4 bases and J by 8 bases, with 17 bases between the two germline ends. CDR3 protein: CSVGFSFLWGYTS. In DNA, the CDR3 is TGCAGCGTTGGGTTTAGCTTCTTGTGGGGCTACACCTCC.

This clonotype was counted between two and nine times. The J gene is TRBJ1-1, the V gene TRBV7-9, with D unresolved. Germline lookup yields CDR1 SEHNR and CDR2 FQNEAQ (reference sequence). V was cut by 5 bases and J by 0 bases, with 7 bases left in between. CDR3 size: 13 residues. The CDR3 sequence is CASSPTMNTEAFF. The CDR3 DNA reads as TGTGCCAGCAGCCCGACAATGAACACTGAAGCTTTCTTT.

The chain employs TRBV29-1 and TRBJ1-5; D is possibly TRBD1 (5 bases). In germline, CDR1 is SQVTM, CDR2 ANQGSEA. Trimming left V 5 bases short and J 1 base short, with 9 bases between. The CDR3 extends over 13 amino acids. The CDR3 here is CSVRGGSNQPQHF. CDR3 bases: TGCAGCGTTCGTGGGGGGAGCAATCAGCCCCAGCATTTT.

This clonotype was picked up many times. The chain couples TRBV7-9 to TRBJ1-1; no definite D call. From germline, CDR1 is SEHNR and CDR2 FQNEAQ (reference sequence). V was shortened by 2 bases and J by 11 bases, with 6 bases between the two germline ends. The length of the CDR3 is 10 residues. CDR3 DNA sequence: TGTGCCAGCAGCTTAAATACTGCTTTCTTT. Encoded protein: CASSLNTAFF.

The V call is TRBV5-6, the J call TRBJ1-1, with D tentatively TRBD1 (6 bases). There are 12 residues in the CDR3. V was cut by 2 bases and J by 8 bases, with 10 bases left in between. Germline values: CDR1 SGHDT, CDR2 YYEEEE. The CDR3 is CASSFGQIEAFF. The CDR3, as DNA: TGTGCCAGCAGCTTCGGACAGATCGAAGCTTTCTTT.

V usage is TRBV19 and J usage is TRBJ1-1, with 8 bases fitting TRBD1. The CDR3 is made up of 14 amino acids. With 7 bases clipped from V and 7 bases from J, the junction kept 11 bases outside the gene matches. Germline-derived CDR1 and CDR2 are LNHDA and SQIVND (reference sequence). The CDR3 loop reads CASTSDRGWDEAFF. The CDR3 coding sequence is TGTGCCAGTACATCAGACAGGGGCTGGGATGAAGCTTTCTTT.

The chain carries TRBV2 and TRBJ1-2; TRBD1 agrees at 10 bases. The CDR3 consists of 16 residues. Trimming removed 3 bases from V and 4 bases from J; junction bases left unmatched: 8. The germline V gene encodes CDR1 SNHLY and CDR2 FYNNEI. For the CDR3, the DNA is TGTGCCAGCAGTGACCGGGACAGGGGAGAAGGCTATGGCTACACCTTC. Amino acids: CASSDRDRGEGYGYTF.

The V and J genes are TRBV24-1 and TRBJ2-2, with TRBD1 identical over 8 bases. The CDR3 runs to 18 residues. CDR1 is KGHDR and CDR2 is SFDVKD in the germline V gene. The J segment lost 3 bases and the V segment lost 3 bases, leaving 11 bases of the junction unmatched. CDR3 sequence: CATSDLGQGASYTGELFF. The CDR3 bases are TGTGCCACCAGTGATCTAGGGCAGGGGGCTTCGTACACCGGGGAGCTGTTTTTT.

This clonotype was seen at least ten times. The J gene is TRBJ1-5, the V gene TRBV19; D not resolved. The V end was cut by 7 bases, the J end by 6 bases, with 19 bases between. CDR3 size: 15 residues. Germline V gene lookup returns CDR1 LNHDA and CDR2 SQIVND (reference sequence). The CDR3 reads CASTRPRGGSQPQHF. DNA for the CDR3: TGTGCCAGTACCCGACCGAGAGGCGGGAGTCAGCCCCAGCATTTT.

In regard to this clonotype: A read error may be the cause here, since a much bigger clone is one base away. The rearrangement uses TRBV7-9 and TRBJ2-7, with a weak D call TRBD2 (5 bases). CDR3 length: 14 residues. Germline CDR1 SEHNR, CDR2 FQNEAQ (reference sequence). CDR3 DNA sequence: TGTGCCGGCAGCTTAGCGTTGGCTAGGGATGAGCAGTACTTC. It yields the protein CAGSLALARDEQYF.

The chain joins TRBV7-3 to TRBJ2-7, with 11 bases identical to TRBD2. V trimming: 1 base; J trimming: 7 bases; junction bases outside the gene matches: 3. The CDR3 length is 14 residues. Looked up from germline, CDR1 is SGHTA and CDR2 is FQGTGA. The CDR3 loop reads CASSLIAGGGEQYF. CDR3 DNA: TGTGCCAGCAGCTTAATAGCGGGAGGGGGGGAGCAGTACTTC.

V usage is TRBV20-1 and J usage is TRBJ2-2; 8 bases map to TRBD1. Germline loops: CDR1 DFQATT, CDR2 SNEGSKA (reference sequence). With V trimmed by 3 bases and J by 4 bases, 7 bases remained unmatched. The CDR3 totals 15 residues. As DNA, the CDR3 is TGCAGTGCTAGTGCCGGGACAGGAATCACCGGGGAGCTGTTTTTT. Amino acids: CSASAGTGITGELFF.

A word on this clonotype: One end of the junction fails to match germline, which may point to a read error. The CDR3 here is CASSHPDQLVNQPQHF. In DNA form, the CDR3 reads TGCGCCAGCAGCCACCCGGACCAGCTTGTCAATCAGCCCCAGCATTTT. The chain joins TRBV5-8 to TRBJ1-5, with no clear D. Germline-derived CDR1 and CDR2 are SGHTS and YDEGEE. CDR3 length: 16 amino acids.

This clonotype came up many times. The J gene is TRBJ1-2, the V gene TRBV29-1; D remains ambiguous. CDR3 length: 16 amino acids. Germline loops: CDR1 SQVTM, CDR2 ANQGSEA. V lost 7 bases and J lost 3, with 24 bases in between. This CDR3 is CSAKLAPSIPYYGYTF. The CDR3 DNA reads TGCAGCGCAAAGTTGGCGCCTTCGATTCCGTACTATGGCTACACCTTC.

The CDR3 sequence: CASRWTSGTVVHEQYF. The CDR3 bases are TGTGCCAGCAGGTGGACTAGCGGGACCGTAGTCCACGAGCAGTACTTC. The gene calls are TRBV7-8 and TRBJ2-7; 12 bases map to TRBD2. The V segment lost 6 bases and the J segment 5 bases; nucleotides outside the gene matches: 11. Germline CDR1 is SGHVS and CDR2 is FQNEAQ. The CDR3 length is 16 residues.

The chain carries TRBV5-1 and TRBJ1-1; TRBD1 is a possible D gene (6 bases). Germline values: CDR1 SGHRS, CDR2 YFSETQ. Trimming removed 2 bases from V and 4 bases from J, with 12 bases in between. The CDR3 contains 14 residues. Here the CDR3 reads CASSLRQATTEAFF. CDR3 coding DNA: TGCGCCAGCAGCTTACGACAGGCTACCACTGAAGCTTTCTTT.

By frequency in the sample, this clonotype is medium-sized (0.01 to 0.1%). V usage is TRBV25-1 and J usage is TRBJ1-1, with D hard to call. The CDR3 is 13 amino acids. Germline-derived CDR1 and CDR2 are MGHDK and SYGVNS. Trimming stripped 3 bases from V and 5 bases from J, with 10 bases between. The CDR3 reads CASSDEGRTEAFF. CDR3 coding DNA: TGTGCCAGCAGTGATGAGGGTAGGACTGAAGCTTTCTTT. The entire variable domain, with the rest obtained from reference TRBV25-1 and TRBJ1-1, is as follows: EADIYQTPRYLVIGTGKKITLECSQTMGHDKMYWYQQDPGMELHLIHYSYGVNSTEKGDLSSESTVSRIRTEHFPLTLESARPSHTSQYLCASSDEGRTEAFFGQGTRLTVV.